Shown below are 20 T cell receptor beta chains from a single sample sequenced in a study of naive and memory T cell subsets. An oligonucleotide containing a UMI was ligated to the 3' end of TCR cDNA. Amplification of ligated cDNA took four PCR rounds with SP2 and nested alpha and beta constant primers. TCRdb re-derived calls from the 5' RACE reads in MiXCR, one entry per CDR3 protein. Of more than 60,000 distinct CDR3 sequences in the sample, more than 6.5% were seen once. These receptors all come from a female donor in good health.

This clonotype was seen a handful of times. V usage is TRBV6-5 and J usage is TRBJ2-1; the match to TRBD2 covers 12 bases. Germline lookup yields CDR1 MNHEY and CDR2 SVGAGI. The V segment lost 2 bases and the J segment 8 bases; nucleotides outside the gene matches: 4. This CDR3 has 15 amino acids. The CDR3 DNA reads TGTGCCAGCAGTTACCCGACTAGCGGGAGTCATGAGCAGTTCTTC. Translated, it gives CASSYPTSGSHEQFF.

V usage is TRBV12-3 or TRBV12-4 and J usage is TRBJ2-1, with D possibly called TRBD1 or TRBD2 (6 bases each). The CDR3 length is 19 residues. V lost 2 bases, J lost 2 bases, and 22 bases lay in between. The CDR3 coding sequence is TGTGCCAGCAGTTTAATCTTGCCAAATGGGAGGACAGCCTACAATGAGCAGTTCTTC. Translation: CASSLILPNGRTAYNEQFF.

This clonotype has a handful of counts. CDR3 in amino acids: CASSEKKGRYNSPLHF. The CDR3 bases are TGCGCCAGCAGTGAAAAAAAGGGGAGGTATAATTCACCCCTCCACTTT. The genes are TRBV10-2 and TRBJ1-6; tentatively, D is TRBD1 (5 bases). The CDR3 sequence is 16 residues long. The germline gives CDR1 WSHSY, CDR2 SAAADI. Between the trimmed V and J ends, which lost 3 bases and 4 bases, there was a span of 13 bases.

The V call is TRBV29-1, the J call TRBJ2-7; 7 bases map to TRBD2. J was trimmed by 2 bases and V by 7 bases; bases with no gene match: 11. The CDR3 runs to 14 residues. Looked up from germline, CDR1 is SQVTM and CDR2 is ANQGSEA. The CDR3 nucleotides read TGCAGCGCCGCCAGACCGGGAGGAACCTACGAGCAGTACTTC. It translates to CSAARPGGTYEQYF.

This clonotype was counted ten times or more. The V and J genes are TRBV28 and TRBJ1-1; D possibly corresponds to TRBD1 (5 bases). Trimming left V 3 bases short and J 4 bases short, with 12 bases between. CDR1 and CDR2 (germline): MDHEN, SYDVKM. The CDR3 covers 14 residues. CDR3 bases: TGTGCCAGCAGTTTGGGGACCCAAGCCACTGAAGCTTTCTTT. It codes for CASSLGTQATEAFF.

The chain carries TRBV19 and TRBJ1-5, with D uncertain. Germline V gene data show CDR1 as LNHDA and CDR2 as SQIVND (reference sequence). The CDR3 sequence is 16 residues long. Trimming removed 6 bases from V and 0 bases from J, with 15 bases in between. The CDR3 reads CASRDKPRYSNQPQHF. The CDR3 region has the DNA TGTGCCAGTAGAGACAAGCCCCGCTATAGCAATCAGCCCCAGCATTTT.

The rearrangement uses TRBV28 and TRBJ1-3; TRBD1 aligns across 7 bases. Per germline, CDR1 MDHEN and CDR2 SYDVKM. The CDR3 length is 15 residues. V was clipped by 3 bases and J by 2 bases; unmatched bases: 4. Here the CDR3 DNA reads TGTGCCAGCAGTTTCGCACAGGGGACTGGAAACACCATATATTTT. It specifies CASSFAQGTGNTIYF.

This clonotype was found a few times. J is TRBJ1-5 and V is TRBV3-1; D remains ambiguous. V dropped 4 bases and J dropped 6 bases, with 7 bases sitting between them. The CDR3 has 12 residues. CDR1 is LGHDT and CDR2 is YNNKEL in the germline V gene (reference sequence). The CDR3 DNA follows: TGTGCCAGCAGCCCCCCGGGTCAGCCCCAGCATTTT. Its translation is CASSPPGQPQHF. The full variable domain, completed using reference TRBV3-1 and TRBJ1-5, is DTAVSQTPKYLVTQMGNDKSIKCEQNLGHDTMYWYKQDSKKFLKIMFSYNNKELIINETVPNRFSPKSPDKAHLNLHINSLELGDSAVYFCASSPPGQPQHFGDGTRLSIL.

This clonotype has ten or more counts. The V gene is TRBV10-3, the J gene TRBJ2-7, with D perhaps matching TRBD2 (5 bases). This CDR3 is built from 13 residues. V lost 7 bases to trimming and J lost 0 bases, with 10 bases between them. Germline V CDR1 and CDR2: ENHRY, SYGVKD. The chain's CDR3 is CAIMDSSSYEQYF. CDR3 DNA: TGTGCCATCATGGACTCGAGCTCCTACGAGCAGTACTTC.

This clonotype was seen at least ten times. This sequence joins TRBV21-1 and TRBJ1-3. TRBV21-1 is noted as a pseudogene. This CDR3 comprises 15 residues. CDR3 loop: CASSKRSSSGNTIYF. CDR3 DNA sequence: TGTGCCAGCAGCAAACGGAGCTCTTCTGGAAACACCATATATTTT.

This clonotype was counted a few times. The V gene is TRBV18, the J gene TRBJ1-2; the match to TRBD1 covers 8 bases. This CDR3 has 16 residues. The V and J ends lost 1 base and 6 bases, in that order; junction bases with no gene match: 10. Germline V gene lookup returns CDR1 KGHSH and CDR2 LQKENI. The CDR3, as DNA: TGTGCCAGCTCACCACGCCTACAGGGGGGAGACCATGGCTACACCTTC. Translation: CASSPRLQGGDHGYTF.

This clonotype was counted only a few times. The genes are TRBV6-5 and TRBJ1-2; maybe TRBD1 (5 bases). The CDR3 runs 15 residues. CDR1 and CDR2 (germline): MNHEY, SVGAGI. Between the trimmed V and J ends, which lost 2 bases and 8 bases, there was a span of 18 bases. The CDR3 DNA follows: TGTGCCAGCAGTTACCCTGCAGCTGGGGGAGTCGGCTACACCTTC. It codes for CASSYPAAGGVGYTF.

This sequence joins TRBV20-1 and TRBJ2-3, with 11 bases fitting TRBD1. V was clipped by 6 bases and J by 3 bases; unmatched bases: 8. Germline assignment: CDR1 DFQATT and CDR2 SNEGSKA (reference sequence). This CDR3 region has 15 residues. The CDR3 sequence: CSAPTGTGGTDTQYF. In DNA, the CDR3 is TGCAGTGCCCCAACCGGGACAGGGGGTACAGATACGCAGTATTTT.

This clonotype has ten or more counts. The chain uses TRBV29-1 and TRBJ1-1, with D perhaps matching TRBD1 (5 bases). The CDR3 has 16 residues. V gave up 4 bases and J gave up 5 bases, with 23 bases separating them. Germline V gives CDR1 SQVTM, CDR2 ANQGSEA. The CDR3 DNA follows: TGCAGCGTTGTATCACCCCGTGGGGCAGGCGTAACTGAAGCTTTCTTT. Translation gives CSVVSPRGAGVTEAFF.

The J gene is TRBJ1-4, the V gene TRBV13; D may be TRBD1 (6 bases). The CDR3 spans 16 residues. V was cut by 5 bases and J by 2 bases, with 15 bases left in between. CDR1 and CDR2 from the germline V gene are PRHDT and FYEKMQ (reference sequence). For the CDR3, the DNA is TGTGCCAGCAGCGCTTCCACAGGGCGCACTAATGAAAAACTGTTTTTT. Translation: CASSASTGRTNEKLFF.

This clonotype came up a few times. The CDR3, as DNA: TGTGCCAGTACTCTGCTATCGACAGGGGTAACTGAAGCTTTCTTT. Translating it yields CASTLLSTGVTEAFF. This chain links TRBV19 with TRBJ1-1; TRBD1 matches 8 bases. Germline V gene sequence: CDR1 LNHDA, CDR2 SQIVND (reference sequence). V shed 7 bases, J shed 5 bases, and the junction held 12 bases outside the gene matches. The CDR3 has 15 amino acids.

V and J are TRBV3-1 and TRBJ2-7; a weak D match, TRBD2 (7 bases). V was pared by 0 bases and J by 5 bases, with 14 bases between. Germline CDR1 is LGHDT and CDR2 is YNNKEL (reference sequence). This CDR3 region has 15 residues. The CDR3 is CASSQEGGRFHEQYF. The CDR3 DNA follows: TGTGCCAGCAGCCAAGAGGGGGGGCGCTTCCACGAGCAGTACTTC.

This clonotype came up many times. The J gene is TRBJ2-3, the V gene TRBV11-1, with TRBD1 matching over 10 bases. In germline, CDR1 is SGHAT, CDR2 FQDESV (reference sequence). CDR3 size: 15 residues. J was trimmed by 2 bases and V by 7 bases; bases with no gene match: 6. CDR3 loop: CASTHGTGATDTQYF. The CDR3 nucleotides are TGTGCCAGCACCCATGGGACAGGGGCCACAGATACGCAGTATTTT.

This clonotype was detected only a few times. The chain employs TRBV28 and TRBJ1-5; TRBD1 is a possible D gene (5 bases). CDR1 MDHEN and CDR2 SYDVKM come from the germline V gene. V was pared by 4 bases and J by 3 bases, with 13 bases between. The CDR3 covers 15 residues. The CDR3 is CASSSLWGDNQPQHF. CDR3 bases: TGTGCCAGCAGTTCCCTGTGGGGGGACAATCAGCCCCAGCATTTT. Full variable domain (rest looked up from reference TRBV28 and TRBJ1-5): DVKVTQSSRYLVKRTGEKVFLECVQDMDHENMFWYRQDPGLGLRLIYFSYDVKMKEKGDIPEGYSVSREKKERFSLILESASTNQTSMYLCASSSLWGDNQPQHFGDGTRLSIL.

This clonotype was seen a handful of times. The chain joins TRBV7-6 to TRBJ2-1; TRBD1 agrees at 9 bases. The CDR3 is 16 residues long. J lost 3 bases, V lost 4 bases, and 7 bases had no gene match. CDR1 is SGHVS, CDR2 FNYEAQ, per germline. This CDR3 reads CASSSPDRGYYNEQFF. The CDR3 nucleotides read TGTGCCAGCAGCTCCCCGGACAGGGGATACTACAATGAGCAGTTCTTC.